This record looks at one T cell receptor beta chain sequence and its context. Germline CDR1 reads KGHSH; CDR2 reads LQKENI. This CDR3 has 15 amino acids. V dropped 3 bases and J dropped 3; count of bases not matched to a gene: 0. The entry originates in a study of cytomegalovirus exposure and HLA in healthy donors. PCR involved 60 Vbeta and 13 Jbeta primers. Only in-frame clones appear in the TCRdb table, and some are missing; sequencing was by immunoSEQ multiplex PCR. This sample contains around 51,000 clones. The sequenced sample consisted of PBMCs. The rearrangement links TRBV18 to TRBJ2-5; 14 bases agree with TRBD2. The receptor comes from a woman aged 40 to 50 in good health and CMV-seronegative. The CDR3 sequence: CASSPGLAGEETQYF. CDR3 bases: TGTGCCAGCTCACCGGGACTAGCGGGAGAAGAGACCCAGTACTTC. Full variable domain (missing parts from reference TRBV18 and TRBJ2-5): NAGVMQNPRHLVRRRGQEARLRCSPMKGHSHVYWYRQLPEEGLKFMVYLQKENIIDESGMPKERFSAEFPKEGPSILRIQQVVRGDSAAYFCASSPGLAGEETQYFGPGTRLLVL.